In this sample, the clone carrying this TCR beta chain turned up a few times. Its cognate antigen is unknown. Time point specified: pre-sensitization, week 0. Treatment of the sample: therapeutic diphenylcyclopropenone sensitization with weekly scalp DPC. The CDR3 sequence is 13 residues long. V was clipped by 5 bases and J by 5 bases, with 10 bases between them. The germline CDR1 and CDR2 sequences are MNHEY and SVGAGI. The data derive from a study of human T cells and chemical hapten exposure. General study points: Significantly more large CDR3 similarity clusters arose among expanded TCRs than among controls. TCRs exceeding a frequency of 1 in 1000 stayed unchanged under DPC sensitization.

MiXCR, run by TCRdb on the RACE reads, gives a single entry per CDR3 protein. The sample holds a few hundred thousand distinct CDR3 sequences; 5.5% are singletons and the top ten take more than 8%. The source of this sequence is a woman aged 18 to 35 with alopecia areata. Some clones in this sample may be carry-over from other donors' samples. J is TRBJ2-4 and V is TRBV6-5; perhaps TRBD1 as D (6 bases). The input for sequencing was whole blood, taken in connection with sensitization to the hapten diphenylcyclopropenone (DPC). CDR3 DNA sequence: TGTGCCAGCAGTGTGACAGGCCAAAACATTCAGTACTTC. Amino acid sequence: CASSVTGQNIQYF.